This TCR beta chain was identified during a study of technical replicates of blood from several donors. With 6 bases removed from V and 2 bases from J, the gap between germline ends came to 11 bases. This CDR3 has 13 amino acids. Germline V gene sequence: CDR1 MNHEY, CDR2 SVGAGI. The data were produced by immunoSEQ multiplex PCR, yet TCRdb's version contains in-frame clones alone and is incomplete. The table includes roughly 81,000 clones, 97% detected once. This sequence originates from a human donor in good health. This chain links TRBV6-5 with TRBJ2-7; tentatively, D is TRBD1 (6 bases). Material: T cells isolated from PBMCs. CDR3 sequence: CASSNDRTYEQYF. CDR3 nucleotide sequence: TGTGCCAGCAGCAATGACAGGACCTACGAGCAGTACTTC.